This T cell receptor beta chain was sequenced in a study of OX40 agonist ivuxolimab in advanced cancers. Study context: Prior anti-PD-1, anti-PD-L1 or anti-CTLA-4 therapy was allowed; approximately 40% had some.

Repertoires were generated with immunoSEQ multiplex PCR, while TCRdb's copy carries only in-frame clones and drops some. Of 50,000 or so clones detected, around 89% appear once; the ten largest clones hold roughly 28%. This material consisted of CD4+ or CD8+ T cells sorted from blood, taken in a trial of the OX40 agonist ivuxolimab. The sequence came from an adult with an advanced solid tumor such as melanoma, head and neck, liver or kidney cancer.

CDR3 residues: CASSQAGDYEQYF. The DNA for the CDR3 is TGCGCCAGCAGCCAAGCTGGAGACTACGAGCAGTACTTC. This chain joins TRBV4-1 and TRBJ2-7, with unresolved D. This CDR3 spans 13 amino acids. CDR1 and CDR2 (germline): MGHRA, YSYEKL. Trimming cost V 1 base and J 3 bases, with 7 bases left between them.